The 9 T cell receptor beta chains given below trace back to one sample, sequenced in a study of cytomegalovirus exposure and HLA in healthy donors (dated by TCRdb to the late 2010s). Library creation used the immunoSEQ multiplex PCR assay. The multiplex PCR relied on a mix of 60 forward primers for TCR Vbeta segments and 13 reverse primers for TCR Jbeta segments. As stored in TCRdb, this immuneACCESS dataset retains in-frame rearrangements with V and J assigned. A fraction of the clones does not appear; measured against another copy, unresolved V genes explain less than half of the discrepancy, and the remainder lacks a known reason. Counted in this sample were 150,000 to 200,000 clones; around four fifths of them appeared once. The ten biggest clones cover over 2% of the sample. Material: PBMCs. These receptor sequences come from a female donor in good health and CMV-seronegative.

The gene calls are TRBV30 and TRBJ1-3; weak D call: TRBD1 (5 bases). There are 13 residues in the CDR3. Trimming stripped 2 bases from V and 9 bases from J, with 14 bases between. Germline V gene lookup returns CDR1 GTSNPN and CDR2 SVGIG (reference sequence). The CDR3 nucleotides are TGTGCCTGGAGTTGGGGCCAAGTTGGCACCATATATTTT. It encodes CAWSWGQVGTIYF.

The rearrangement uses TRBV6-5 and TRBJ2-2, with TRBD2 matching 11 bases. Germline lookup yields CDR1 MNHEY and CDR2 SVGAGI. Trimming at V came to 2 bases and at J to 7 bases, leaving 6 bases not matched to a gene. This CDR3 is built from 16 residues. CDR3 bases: TGTGCCAGCAGTTACCCGACTAGCGGGAAAATCGGGGAGCTGTTTTTT. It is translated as CASSYPTSGKIGELFF.

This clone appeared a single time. The CDR3 nucleotides are TGTGCCAGCACCTCAGGTGGGTTGAATGAGCAGTTCTTC. This encodes CASTSGGLNEQFF. This chain links TRBV9 with TRBJ2-1; D not certain. V gave up 6 bases and J gave up 7 bases, with 14 bases separating them. Germline loops: CDR1 SGDLS, CDR2 YYNGEE. This CDR3 contains 13 residues. Together with reference TRBV9 and TRBJ2-1, the CDR3 gives the full variable domain: DSGVTQTPKHLITATGQRVTLRCSPRSGDLSVYWYQQSLDQGLQFLIQYYNGEERAKGNILERFSAQQFPDLHSELNLSSLELGDSALYFCASTSGGLNEQFFGPGTRLTVL.

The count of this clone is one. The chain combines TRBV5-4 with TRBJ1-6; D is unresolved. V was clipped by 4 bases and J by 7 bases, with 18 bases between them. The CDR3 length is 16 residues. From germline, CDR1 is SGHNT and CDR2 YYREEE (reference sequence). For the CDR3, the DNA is TGTGCCAGCAGCCCGCCGGGCGGGCCGCTAAATTCACCCCTCCACTTT. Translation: CASSPPGGPLNSPLHF.

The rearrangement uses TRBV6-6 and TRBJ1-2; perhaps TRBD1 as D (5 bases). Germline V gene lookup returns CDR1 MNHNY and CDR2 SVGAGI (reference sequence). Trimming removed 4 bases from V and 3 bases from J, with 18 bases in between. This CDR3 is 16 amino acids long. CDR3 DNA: TGTGCCAGCAGTTTCCCCGGGACCGGGGGTCACTATGGCTACACCTTC. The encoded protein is CASSFPGTGGHYGYTF.

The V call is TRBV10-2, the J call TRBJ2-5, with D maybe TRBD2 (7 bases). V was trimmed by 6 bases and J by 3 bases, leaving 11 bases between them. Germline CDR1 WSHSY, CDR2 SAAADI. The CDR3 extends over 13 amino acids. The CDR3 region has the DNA TGCGCCAGCAGGCCGGGGGGCGAAGAGACCCAGTACTTC. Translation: CASRPGGEETQYF.

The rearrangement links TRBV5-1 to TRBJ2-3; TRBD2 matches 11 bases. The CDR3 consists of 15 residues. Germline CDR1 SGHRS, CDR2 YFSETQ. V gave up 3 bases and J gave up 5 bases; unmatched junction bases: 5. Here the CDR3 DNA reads TGCGCCAGCAGCTCGTTAGCGGGAGGGGAAGATACGCAGTATTTT. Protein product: CASSSLAGGEDTQYF.

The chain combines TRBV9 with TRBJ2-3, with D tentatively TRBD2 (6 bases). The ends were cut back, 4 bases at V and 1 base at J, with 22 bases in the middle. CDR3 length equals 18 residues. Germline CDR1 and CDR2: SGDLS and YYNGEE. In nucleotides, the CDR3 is TGTGCCAGCAGCAGAGGGACGGATCTAGCGTGGGGCACAGATACGCAGTATTTT. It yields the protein CASSRGTDLAWGTDTQYF.

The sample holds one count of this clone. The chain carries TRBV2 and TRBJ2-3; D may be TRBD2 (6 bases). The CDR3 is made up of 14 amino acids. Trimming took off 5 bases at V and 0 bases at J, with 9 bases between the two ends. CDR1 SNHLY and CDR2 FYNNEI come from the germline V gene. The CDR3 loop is CASSRGRSTDTQYF. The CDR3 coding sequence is TGTGCCAGCAGTCGGGGGAGAAGCACAGATACGCAGTATTTT.